This TCR beta chain was identified in a study of STAT5B mutations in CD4+ large granular lymphocyte leukemia (dated by TCRdb to 2021 to 2024). For context, the study as a whole: Among the healthy controls, the CDR3 'QG' motif was associated with a particular HLA allele. TCRbeta repertoires of CD4+ T-cell large granular lymphocyte leukemia patients were compared with those of healthy blood donors. Flow cytometry on FACSCanto II or FACSVerse showed that the purified fractions were more than 95% pure among lymphocytes. What the research found in general, with its limitations: CD4-sorted patient repertoires appeared more clonal than healthy CD4+ repertoires, and this difference persisted after removing the putative leukemic clones. The data were not HLA-matched, and the higher clonality in CD4+ T-LGLL than in CD8+ T-LGLL could be due to the relatively small sample size. The main leukemic clonotypes were found to be private to each patient, although more than 20% of the main leukemic clonotypes were detected at low frequency in the non-leukemic repertoires of other patients. Enrichment of TRBV06-family usage was observed among the top patient clones (8/27) relative to healthy controls (2/35).

TCRbeta rearrangements were sequenced from genomic DNA using the immunoSEQ assay at survey resolution. As for how the authors treated the data: In the TCR sequencing data, the smallest productive clonotype frequency that could be detected was 2.59 x 10-5. Only productive TCRbeta rearrangements, meaning sequences that were complete and in-frame, were kept for the analyses. Sample clonality was computed as Simpson clonality in the immunoSEQ Analyzer version 3.0. Clones were categorized by frequency as very rare, small, medium, large (1-20%) or hyperexpanded (>20%). OLGA 1.2.3 estimated generation probabilities, VDJtools produced V-gene circos plots, VDJdb was queried for specificities, and GLIPH identified CDR3 motifs. Here the immuneACCESS table is served through TCRdb, limited to in-frame sequences with V and J called. Missing clones are a known gap in these copies; in checked studies unresolved V genes cover under half, and the rest lacks a known reason. The V and J calls and the clone size are those of that table, but D and trimming were determined from the DNA. The sample profile shows some 30,000 clones; about three quarters of them were found once. The top ten clonotypes cover roughly 1% of the sample.

Note on this clone: What this receptor recognizes is not known. Within one base of it there is no much larger clone, and no base qualities were kept.

The healthy control group was made up of roughly 34 blood donors, and the Finnish Red Cross blood service supplied their buffy coats. All TCR-sequenced material derived from peripheral blood: patient blood samples and healthy donor buffy coats. Ficoll-Hypaque gradient centrifugation was used to isolate peripheral blood mononuclear cells. For the healthy controls, CD4+ cells were obtained from buffy coats by magnetic purification. Genomic DNA was extracted using the Gentra Puregene Cell and Tissue kit, and a Qubit 2.0 fluorometer was used to quantify it. V and J are trimmed by 3 bases and 4 bases, and the gene matches miss 2 bases of the junction. The cysteine opens and the phenylalanine closes a CDR3 of 14 amino acids. The only DNA kept is the CDR3, 42 bases in frame from the first base. Per the germline V gene, SGDLS is the CDR1 and YYNGEE is the CDR2.

The chain is encoded by TRBV9 joined to TRBJ1-4, with 8 bases in between that match TRBD1. The sequence came from a human donor in good health. The sequenced sample consisted of CD4+ T cells from blood buffy coats. The CDR3 region reads CASSGTGFNEKLFF. The nucleotide sequence reads TGTGCCAGCAGCGGGACAGGGTTTAATGAAAAACTGTTTTTT.